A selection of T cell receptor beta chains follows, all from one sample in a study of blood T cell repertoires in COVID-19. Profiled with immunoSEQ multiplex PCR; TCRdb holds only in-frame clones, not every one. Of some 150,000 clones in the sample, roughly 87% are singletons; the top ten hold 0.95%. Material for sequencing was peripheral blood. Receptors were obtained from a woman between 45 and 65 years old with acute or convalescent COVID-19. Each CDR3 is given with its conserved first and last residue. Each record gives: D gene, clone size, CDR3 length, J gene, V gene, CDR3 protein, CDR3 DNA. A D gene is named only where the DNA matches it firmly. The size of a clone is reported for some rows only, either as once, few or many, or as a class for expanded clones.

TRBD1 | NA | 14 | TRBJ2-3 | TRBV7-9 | CASSPTGVTDTQYF | TGTGCCAGCAGCCCCACAGGGGTCACAGATACGCAGTATTTT
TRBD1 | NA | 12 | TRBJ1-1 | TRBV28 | CASIIRGTEAFF | TGTGCCAGCATAATCAGGGGGACTGAAGCTTTCTTT
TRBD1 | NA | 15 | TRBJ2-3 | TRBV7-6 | CASSYDRAGPDTQYF | TGTGCCAGCAGCTATGACAGGGCAGGGCCAGATACGCAGTATTTT
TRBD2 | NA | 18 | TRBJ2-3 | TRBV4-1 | CASSQSPAPLAGLDTQYF | TGCGCCAGCAGCCAGAGCCCCGCGCCGCTAGCGGGGCTAGATACGCAGTATTTT
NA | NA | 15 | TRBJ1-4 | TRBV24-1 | CATSAPQGAVEKLFF | TGTGCCACCAGCGCTCCACAGGGTGCGGTTGAAAAACTGTTTTTT
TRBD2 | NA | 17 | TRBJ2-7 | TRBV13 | CASTRSGGPPSSYEQYF | TGTGCCAGCACCCGTAGCGGGGGTCCTCCCAGCTCCTACGAGCAGTACTTC
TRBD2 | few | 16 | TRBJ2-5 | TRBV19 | CASSMGASGRGETQYF | TGTGCCAGTAGTATGGGGGCTAGCGGGAGAGGTGAGACCCAGTACTTC
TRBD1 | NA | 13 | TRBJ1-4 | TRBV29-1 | CSVGGTGGEKLFF | TGCAGCGTTGGTGGGACAGGGGGTGAAAAACTGTTTTTT
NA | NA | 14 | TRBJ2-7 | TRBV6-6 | CASSYSETSYEQYF | TGTGCCAGCAGTTACAGCGAAACCTCCTACGAGCAGTACTTC
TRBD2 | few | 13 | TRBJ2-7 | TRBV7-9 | CASSGDYTYEQYF | TGTGCCAGCAGCGGGGACTATACCTACGAGCAGTACTTC
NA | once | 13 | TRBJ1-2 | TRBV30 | CAWSVRTNYGYTF | TGTGCCTGGAGTGTTAGGACAAACTATGGCTACACCTTC
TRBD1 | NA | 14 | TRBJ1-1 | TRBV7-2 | CASTMGQGGTEAFF | TGTGCCAGCACCATGGGACAGGGAGGCACTGAAGCTTTCTTT
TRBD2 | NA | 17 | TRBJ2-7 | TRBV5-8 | CASSSRTSGRASYEQYF | TGTGCCAGCAGCTCTAGGACTAGCGGGAGAGCCTCCTACGAGCAGTACTTC
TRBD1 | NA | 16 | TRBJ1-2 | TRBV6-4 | CASSDSSKTGGLGYTF | TGTGCCAGCAGTGACTCATCGAAGACAGGGGGTTTGGGCTACACCTTC
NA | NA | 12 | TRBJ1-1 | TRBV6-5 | CASKGVNTEAFF | TGTGCCAGCAAGGGGGTGAACACTGAAGCTTTCTTT
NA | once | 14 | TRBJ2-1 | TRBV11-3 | CASSMNRDYNEQFF | TGTGCCAGCAGCATGAACAGGGACTACAATGAGCAGTTCTTC
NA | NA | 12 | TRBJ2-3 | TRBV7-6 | CASSLEADTQYF | TGTGCCAGCAGCTTAGAAGCGGATACGCAGTATTTT
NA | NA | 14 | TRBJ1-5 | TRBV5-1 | CASDSSYSNQPQHF | TGCGCCAGCGACAGCTCATATAGCAATCAGCCCCAGCATTTT
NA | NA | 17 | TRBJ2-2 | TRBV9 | CASSVHQRGGNTGELFF | TGTGCCAGCAGCGTCCACCAAAGGGGGGGGAACACCGGGGAGCTGTTTTTT
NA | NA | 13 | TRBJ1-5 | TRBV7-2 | CASSLAPNQPQHF | TGTGCCAGCAGCTTAGCTCCGAATCAGCCCCAGCATTTT
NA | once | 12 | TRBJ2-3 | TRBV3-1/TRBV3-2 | CASSQSRGAQYF | TGTGCCAGCAGCCAAAGTCGCGGTGCGCAGTATTTT
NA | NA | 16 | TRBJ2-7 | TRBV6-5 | CASSSRSPPLGHEQYF | TGTGCCAGCAGTTCAAGATCTCCTCCACTAGGCCACGAGCAGTACTTC
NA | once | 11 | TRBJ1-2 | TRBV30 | CAWGEGMGYTF | TGTGCCTGGGGGGAGGGAATGGGCTACACCTTC
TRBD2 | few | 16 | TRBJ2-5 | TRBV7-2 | CASSPGLAGGSETQYF | TGTGCCAGCAGCCCGGGACTAGCGGGAGGTTCGGAGACCCAGTACTTC
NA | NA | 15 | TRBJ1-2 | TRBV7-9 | CASSYANPQGNGYTF | TGTGCCAGCAGCTACGCGAACCCCCAGGGGAATGGCTACACCTTC
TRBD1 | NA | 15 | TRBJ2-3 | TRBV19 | CASRGSDRGADTQYF | TGTGCCAGTAGAGGCTCGGACAGGGGGGCAGATACGCAGTATTTT
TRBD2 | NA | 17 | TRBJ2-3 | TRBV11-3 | CASSSRLAGGLGDTQYF | TGTGCCAGCAGCTCCCGACTAGCGGGAGGGCTAGGAGATACGCAGTATTTT
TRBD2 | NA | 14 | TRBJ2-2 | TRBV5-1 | CASRGGSRTGELFF | TGCGCCAGCAGGGGCGGGAGCCGCACCGGGGAGCTGTTTTTT
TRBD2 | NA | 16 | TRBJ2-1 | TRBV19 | CASNLLAGGPHNEQFF | TGTGCCAGTAACTTACTAGCGGGAGGGCCCCACAATGAGCAGTTCTTC
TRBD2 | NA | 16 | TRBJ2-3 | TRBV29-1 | CSGSPYQRGGTDTQYF | TGCAGCGGTTCCCCCTACCAGCGGGGTGGCACAGATACGCAGTATTTT
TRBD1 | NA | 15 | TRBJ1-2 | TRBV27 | CASSLLGQVRYGYTF | TGTGCCAGCAGTTTACTGGGACAGGTCCGCTATGGCTACACCTTC
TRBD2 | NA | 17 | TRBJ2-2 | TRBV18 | CASSPLTSGANTGELFF | TGTGCCAGCTCACCCCTGACTAGCGGAGCGAACACCGGGGAGCTGTTTTTT
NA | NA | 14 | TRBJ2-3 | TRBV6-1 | CASSENLIQDTQYF | TGTGCCAGCAGTGAAAACTTGATCCAAGATACGCAGTATTTT
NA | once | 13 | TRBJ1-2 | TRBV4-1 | CASSLPNNYGYTF | TGCGCCAGCAGTCTACCGAACAACTATGGCTACACCTTC
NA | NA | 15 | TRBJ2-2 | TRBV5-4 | CASSIGLMNTGELFF | TGTGCCAGCAGCATTGGACTGATGAACACCGGGGAGCTGTTTTTT
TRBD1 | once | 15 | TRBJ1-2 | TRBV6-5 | CASKKDRESSYGYTF | TGTGCCAGCAAAAAAGACAGGGAGAGTTCTTATGGCTACACCTTC